This T cell receptor (beta chain) was identified in a study of T cell responses to AZD1222 COVID-19 vaccine. V shed 6 bases and J 0 bases; nucleotides not matched to a gene: 12. There are 19 residues in the CDR3. The germline V gene encodes CDR1 MNHNS and CDR2 SASEGT. Concerning this clone: Antigen: not known.

Assay used: immunoSEQ multiplex PCR; TCRdb lists only in-frame clones, some missing. The sample has 75,000 to 100,000 clones, 88% seen once. Study conclusions and caveats: With dominance at 160-218 and 743-854, vaccine-associated CD4 TCRs spanned spike.

Sequenced material: peripheral blood, taken on day 0 of AZD1222 vaccination. V usage is TRBV6-1 and J usage is TRBJ1-6; the match to TRBD1 covers 9 bases. The clonotype was recovered from an adult in good health. CDR3 sequence (DNA): TGTGCCAGCAGGGAATCTACAGGGGGCCCGGGCTCCTATAATTCACCCCTCCACTTT. This encodes CASRESTGGPGSYNSPLHF.